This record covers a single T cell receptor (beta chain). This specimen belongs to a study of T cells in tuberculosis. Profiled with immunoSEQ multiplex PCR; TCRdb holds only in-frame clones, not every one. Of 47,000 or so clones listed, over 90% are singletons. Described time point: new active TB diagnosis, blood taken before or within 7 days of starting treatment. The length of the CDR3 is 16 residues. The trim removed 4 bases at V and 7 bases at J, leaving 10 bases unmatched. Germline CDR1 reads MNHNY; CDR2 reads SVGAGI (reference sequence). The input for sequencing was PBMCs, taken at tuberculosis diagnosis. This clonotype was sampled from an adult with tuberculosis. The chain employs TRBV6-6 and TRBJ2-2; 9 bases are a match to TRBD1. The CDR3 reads CASSSADRGGIGELFF. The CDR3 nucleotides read TGTGCCAGCAGTTCCGCGGACAGGGGCGGTATCGGGGAGCTGTTTTTT.